The 21 T cell receptor beta chains below all came from one sample that was sequenced in a study of blood T cell repertoires in COVID-19. Libraries were prepared by immunoSEQ multiplex PCR; TCRdb keeps only in-frame clonotypes and omits some of them. The sample holds over 50,000 clones, over 75% seen once. The specimen was peripheral blood. The source of these receptors is a man between 60 and 70 years old with acute or convalescent COVID-19.

The rearrangement links TRBV11-2 to TRBJ2-3, with 8 bases lining up with TRBD2. The CDR3 spans 15 residues. Trimming took 0 bases from V and 1 from J; bases not matched to a gene: 0. Per germline, CDR1 SGHAT and CDR2 FQNNGV. The CDR3 here is CASSLEAGGTDTQYF. The CDR3 nucleotides read TGTGCCAGCAGCTTAGAAGCGGGGGGCACAGATACGCAGTATTTT.

V and J are TRBV11-2 and TRBJ1-2; D gene unclear. The CDR3 is 17 residues long. V was clipped by 6 bases and J by 8 bases, with 28 bases between them. CDR1 SGHAT and CDR2 FQNNGV come from the germline V gene. The DNA of the CDR3 is TGTGCCAGCAGTCCGGTCGCGACTGCGGCGAAGCCGAGGGGCTACACCTTC. Encoded protein: CASSPVATAAKPRGYTF. Complete variable domain (other parts from reference TRBV11-2 and TRBJ1-2): EAGVAQSPRYKIIEKRQSVAFWCNPISGHATLYWYQQILGQGPKLLIQFQNNGVVDDSQLPKDRFSAERLKGVDSTLKIQPAKLEDSAVYLCASSPVATAAKPRGYTFGSGTRLTVV.

The chain couples TRBV28 to TRBJ1-4, with 7 nucleotides matching TRBD1. The V and J ends lost 7 bases and 2 bases, in that order; junction bases with no gene match: 10. CDR3 length: 16 amino acids. Per the germline V gene, CDR1 is MDHEN and CDR2 is SYDVKM. Here the CDR3 reads CASTMTGFVTNEKLFF. The CDR3 coding sequence is TGTGCCAGCACTATGACAGGGTTTGTGACTAATGAAAAACTGTTTTTT.

This chain joins TRBV6-5 and TRBJ1-1; tentatively, D is TRBD1 (6 bases). CDR1 MNHEY and CDR2 SVGAGI come from the germline V gene. The CDR3 is 15 amino acids. The ends were cut back, 0 bases at V and 11 bases at J, with 19 bases in the middle. CDR3: CASSYSEDRPRGAFF. The CDR3 region has the DNA TGTGCCAGCAGTTACTCCGAGGACCGGCCTAGGGGGGCTTTCTTT.

This clone has a handful of counts. The gene calls are TRBV28 and TRBJ1-5, with TRBD1 matching 7 bases. The germline V gene has CDR1 MDHEN and CDR2 SYDVKM. This CDR3 spans 16 amino acids. The V segment lost 5 bases and the J segment 0 bases; nucleotides outside the gene matches: 7. Here the CDR3 reads CASSPSRGVSNQPQHF. The CDR3 nucleotides read TGTGCCAGCAGTCCTTCCAGGGGGGTTAGCAATCAGCCCCAGCATTTT.

This chain links TRBV5-1 with TRBJ2-2; weak D call: TRBD2 (5 bases). The CDR3 covers 16 residues. Germline loops: CDR1 SGHRS, CDR2 YFSETQ. The germline V and J ends were trimmed by 3 bases and 0 bases, with 12 bases remaining between them. CDR3 region: CASSSSGVTNTGELFF. The CDR3, as DNA: TGCGCCAGCAGCTCCTCCGGGGTCACGAACACCGGGGAGCTGTTTTTT.

The gene calls are TRBV7-2 and TRBJ1-2; D may be TRBD1 (5 bases). CDR1 is SGHTA and CDR2 is FQGNSA in the germline V gene. The CDR3 totals 16 residues. Trimming took off 0 bases at V and 3 bases at J, with 14 bases between the two ends. The CDR3 here is CASSLAKAGLYYGYTF. DNA for the CDR3: TGTGCCAGCAGCTTAGCGAAGGCAGGGCTATACTATGGCTACACCTTC.

CDR3 in amino acids: CASTSHRGQGFNQPQHF. The CDR3 DNA is TGTGCCAGCACCTCACATCGGGGACAGGGTTTTAATCAGCCCCAGCATTTT. This sequence joins TRBV5-8 and TRBJ1-5; the match to TRBD1 covers 9 bases. Per the germline V gene, CDR1 is SGHTS and CDR2 is YDEGEE. V lost 6 bases and J lost 4; bases outside the gene matches: 14. This CDR3 spans 17 amino acids.

This clone came up once. The chain links TRBV27 to TRBJ1-1; 7 nucleotides line up with TRBD1. CDR1 is MNHEY and CDR2 is SMNVEV in the germline V gene (reference sequence). The CDR3 has 15 residues. With V trimmed by 5 bases and J by 3 bases, 9 bases remained unmatched. The DNA of the CDR3 is TGTGCCAGCAGTACAGGGGTCTTGGGGGACACTGAAGCTTTCTTT. It codes for CASSTGVLGDTEAFF.

The chain uses TRBV30 and TRBJ2-3, with 13 bases that match TRBD2. CDR3 length equals 17 residues. Germline V gene sequence: CDR1 GTSNPN, CDR2 SVGIG (reference sequence). The V segment lost 2 bases and the J segment 7 bases; nucleotides outside the gene matches: 12. CDR3 nucleotide sequence: TGTGCCTGGAGTTTCGCCCGGACTAGCGGGGGTTCATATACGCAGTATTTT. Translation: CAWSFARTSGGSYTQYF.

DNA of the CDR3: TGTGCCAGCAGTAACCTAGCCCTCTATGGCTACACCTTC. Encoded protein: CASSNLALYGYTF. The chain is built from TRBV6-5 and TRBJ1-2; D gene ambiguous. This CDR3 spans 13 amino acids. The germline V gene has CDR1 MNHEY and CDR2 SVGAGI. V was trimmed by 5 bases and J by 4 bases, leaving 11 bases between them.

The genes are TRBV4-1 and TRBJ1-6, with TRBD1 as a possible D gene (5 bases). Germline assignment: CDR1 MGHRA and CDR2 YSYEKL. CDR3 length: 14 residues. Trimming removed 3 bases at V and 10 bases at J, with 13 bases between. CDR3 sequence: CASSQTVGGSPLHF. CDR3 sequence (DNA): TGCGCCAGCAGCCAGACCGTGGGGGGGTCACCCCTCCACTTT.

The V gene is TRBV19, the J gene TRBJ2-5; 7 bases line up with TRBD1. The CDR3 loop spans 14 amino acids. With V trimmed by 3 bases and J by 5 bases, 6 bases remained unmatched. Germline loops: CDR1 LNHDA, CDR2 SQIVND (reference sequence). The CDR3 DNA reads as TGTGCCAGTAGTATGTCGAGGGGGCTTGAGACCCAGTACTTC. This sequence encodes CASSMSRGLETQYF.

The genes are TRBV2 and TRBJ2-2; 7 bases line up with TRBD1. From germline, CDR1 is SNHLY and CDR2 FYNNEI. The CDR3 is made up of 16 amino acids. The ends lost 6 bases at V and 5 bases at J; junction bases unmatched: 12. The CDR3 sequence is CASSSRQGGSTGELFF. Written as DNA, the CDR3 is TGTGCCAGCAGCAGCCGACAGGGTGGTTCGACCGGGGAGCTGTTTTTT.

This sequence joins TRBV20-1 and TRBJ2-7, with D tentatively TRBD2 (7 bases). Germline loops: CDR1 DFQATT, CDR2 SNEGSKA (reference sequence). The length of the CDR3 is 11 residues. The ends were cut back, 8 bases at V and 7 bases at J, with 15 bases in the middle. In nucleotides, the CDR3 is TGCAGTATAGAGGGGGAGGGGGAGCAGTACTTC. Protein product: CSIEGEGEQYF.

This sequence joins TRBV5-6 and TRBJ2-7; D is ambiguous. Germline V gives CDR1 SGHDT, CDR2 YYEEEE. The V and J ends lost 4 bases and 1 base respectively, with 12 bases between them. The CDR3 is made up of 14 amino acids. The CDR3: CASSLAGFSYEQYF. The CDR3 nucleotides are TGTGCCAGCAGCCTCGCCGGGTTTTCCTACGAGCAGTACTTC.

This clone was observed a handful of times. The chain is built from TRBV7-6 and TRBJ2-3, with TRBD2 matching over 12 bases. Germline V gene data show CDR1 as SGHVS and CDR2 as FNYEAQ. The CDR3 totals 18 residues. Trimming took 3 bases from V and 0 from J; bases not matched to a gene: 7. DNA for the CDR3: TGTGCCAGCAGCTTCCTTACTCTAGCGGGGGGGAGCACAGATACGCAGTATTTT. Amino acid sequence: CASSFLTLAGGSTDTQYF.

The table lists this clone with a few counts. V and J are TRBV4-3 and TRBJ2-1; D gene ambiguous. The V gene lost 1 base and the J gene lost 0 bases, with 10 bases spanning the gap. The germline V gene has CDR1 LGHNA and CDR2 YSLEER. CDR3 length: 16 residues. CDR3 in DNA: TGCGCCAGCAGCCAAGTCCGGTCAAGCTCCTACAATGAGCAGTTCTTC. This gives the protein CASSQVRSSSYNEQFF.

V is TRBV7-2 and J is TRBJ1-3; D remains unclear. Germline V gives CDR1 SGHTA, CDR2 FQGNSA. The V gene lost 2 bases and the J gene lost 0 bases, with 8 bases spanning the gap. CDR3 length: 15 residues. The CDR3 region is CASSLSRDSGNTIYF. In nucleotides, the CDR3 is TGTGCCAGCAGCTTATCTAGAGACTCTGGAAACACCATATATTTT.

This clone occurred a few times. This chain uses TRBV5-1 with TRBJ1-3; possibly TRBD1 for D (5 bases). The length of the CDR3 is 13 residues. V was trimmed by 8 bases and J by 4 bases, leaving 13 bases between them. The V gene's germline CDR1 is SGHRS and CDR2 YFSETQ. This CDR3 is CASQGLGGNTIYF. Written as DNA, the CDR3 is TGCGCCAGTCAGGGTCTGGGAGGAAACACCATATATTTT.

The chain carries TRBV19 and TRBJ1-1, with D possibly matching TRBD1 (6 bases). The CDR3 has 12 amino acids. Looked up from germline, CDR1 is LNHDA and CDR2 is SQIVND (reference sequence). V was pared by 7 bases and J by 7 bases, with 13 bases between. CDR3 sequence reads: CASINRDGEAFF. The CDR3 region has the DNA TGTGCCAGTATAAACAGGGACGGTGAAGCTTTCTTT.